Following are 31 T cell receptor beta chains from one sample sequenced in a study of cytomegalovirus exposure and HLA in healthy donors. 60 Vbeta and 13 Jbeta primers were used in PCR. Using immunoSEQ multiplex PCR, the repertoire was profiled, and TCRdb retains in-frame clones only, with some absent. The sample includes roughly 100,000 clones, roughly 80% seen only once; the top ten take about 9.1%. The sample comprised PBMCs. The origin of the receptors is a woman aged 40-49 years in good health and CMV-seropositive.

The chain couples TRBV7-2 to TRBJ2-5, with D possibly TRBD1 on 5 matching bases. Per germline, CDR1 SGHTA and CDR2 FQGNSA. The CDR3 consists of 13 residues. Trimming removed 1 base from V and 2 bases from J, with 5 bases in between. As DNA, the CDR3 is TGTGCCAGCAGCTTAGGACAGCAAGAGACCCAGTACTTC. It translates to CASSLGQQETQYF.

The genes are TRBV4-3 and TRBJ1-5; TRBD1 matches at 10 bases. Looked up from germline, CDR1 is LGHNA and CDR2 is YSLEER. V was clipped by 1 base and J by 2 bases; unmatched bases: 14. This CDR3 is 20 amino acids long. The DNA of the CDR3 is TGCGCCAGCAGCCAAGGGTCGCACCCGACAGGGGGCCAACGCAATCAGCCCCAGCATTTT. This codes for CASSQGSHPTGGQRNQPQHF.

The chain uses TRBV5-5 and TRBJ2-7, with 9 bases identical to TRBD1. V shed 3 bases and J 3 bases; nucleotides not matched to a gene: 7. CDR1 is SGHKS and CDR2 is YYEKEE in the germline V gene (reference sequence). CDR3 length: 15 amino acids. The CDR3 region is CASSSGTGTLYEQYF. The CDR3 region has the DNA TGTGCCAGCAGCTCCGGGACAGGGACCCTCTACGAGCAGTACTTC.

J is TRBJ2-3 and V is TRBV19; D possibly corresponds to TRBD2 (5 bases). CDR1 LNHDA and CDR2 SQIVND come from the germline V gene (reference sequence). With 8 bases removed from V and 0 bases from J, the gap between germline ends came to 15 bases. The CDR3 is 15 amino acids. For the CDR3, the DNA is TGTGCCAGTGGAGTACTAGGTGGGAGCACAGATACGCAGTATTTT. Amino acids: CASGVLGGSTDTQYF. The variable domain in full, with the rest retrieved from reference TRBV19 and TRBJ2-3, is DGGITQSPKYLFRKEGQNVTLSCEQNLNHDAMYWYRQDPGQGLRLIYYSQIVNDFQKGDIAEGYSVSREKKESFPLTVTSAQKNPTAFYLCASGVLGGSTDTQYFGPGTRLTVL.

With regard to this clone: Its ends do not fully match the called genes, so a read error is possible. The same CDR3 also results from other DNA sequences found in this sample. The CDR3 spells CASSQDRGYEQYF. CDR3 in DNA: TGCGCCAGCAGCCAAGATAGGGGGTACGAGCAGTACTTC. The V and J genes are TRBV14 and TRBJ2-7, with D possibly TRBD1 on 6 matching bases. Germline-derived CDR1 and CDR2 are SGHDN and FVKESK. The CDR3 has 13 residues.

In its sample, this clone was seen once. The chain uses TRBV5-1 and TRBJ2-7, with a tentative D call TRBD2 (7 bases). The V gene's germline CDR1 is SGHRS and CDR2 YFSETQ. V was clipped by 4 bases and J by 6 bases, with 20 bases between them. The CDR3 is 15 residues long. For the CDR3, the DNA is TGCGCCAGCAGCCCCCGGGCGGGGGCCGTGACCGAGCAGTACTTC. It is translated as CASSPRAGAVTEQYF.

The CDR3: CASSQDRDSMRETQYF. The CDR3 DNA sequence: TGCGCCAGCAGCCAAGATCGGGACTCCATGCGGGAGACCCAGTACTTC. The chain is built from TRBV4-1 and TRBJ2-5; D possibly corresponds to TRBD2 (6 bases). Germline assignment: CDR1 MGHRA and CDR2 YSYEKL. The CDR3 covers 16 residues. V shed 0 bases and J shed 5 bases, with 16 bases lying between them.

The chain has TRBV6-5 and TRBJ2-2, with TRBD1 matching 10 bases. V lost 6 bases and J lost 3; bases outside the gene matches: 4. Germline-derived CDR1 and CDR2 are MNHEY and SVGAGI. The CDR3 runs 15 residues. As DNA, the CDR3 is TGTGCCAGCAGGCGACAGGGGGCTGACACCGGGGAGCTGTTTTTT. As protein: CASRRQGADTGELFF.

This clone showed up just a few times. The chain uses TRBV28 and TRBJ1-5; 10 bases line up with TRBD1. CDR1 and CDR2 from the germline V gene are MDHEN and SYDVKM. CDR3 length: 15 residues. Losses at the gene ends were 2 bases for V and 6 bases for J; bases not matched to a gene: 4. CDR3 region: CASSLLTGGSQPQHF. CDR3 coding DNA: TGTGCCAGCAGTTTACTGACAGGGGGCAGTCAGCCCCAGCATTTT.

The CDR3 region is CASSQGGIIYEQYF. CDR3 sequence (DNA): TGCGCCAGCAGCCAAGGCGGGATTATTTACGAGCAGTACTTC. This chain joins TRBV4-1 and TRBJ2-5; tentative D call: TRBD2 (6 bases). The DNA end favors TRBJ2-7, so the J call may be wrong. CDR3 size: 14 residues. Looked up from germline, CDR1 is MGHRA and CDR2 is YSYEKL.

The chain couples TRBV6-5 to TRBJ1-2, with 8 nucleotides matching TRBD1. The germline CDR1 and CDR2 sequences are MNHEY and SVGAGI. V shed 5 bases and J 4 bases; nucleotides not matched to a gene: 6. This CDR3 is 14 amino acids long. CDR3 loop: CASSRQGNSYGYTF. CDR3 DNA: TGTGCCAGCAGTCGACAGGGGAATAGCTATGGCTACACCTTC.

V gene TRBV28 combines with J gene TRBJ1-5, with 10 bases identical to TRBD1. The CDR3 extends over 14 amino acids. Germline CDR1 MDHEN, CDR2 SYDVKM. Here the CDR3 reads CSGQTGGGGQPQHF. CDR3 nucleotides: TGTTCTGGGCAGACAGGGGGCGGTGGTCAGCCCCAGCATTTT.

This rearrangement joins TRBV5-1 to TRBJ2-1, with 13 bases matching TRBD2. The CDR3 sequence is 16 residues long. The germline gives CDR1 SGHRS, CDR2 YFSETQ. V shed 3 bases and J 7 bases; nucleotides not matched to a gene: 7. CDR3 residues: CASSYTGTSGENEQFF. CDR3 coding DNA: TGCGCCAGCAGCTACACCGGGACTAGCGGGGAGAATGAGCAGTTCTTC.

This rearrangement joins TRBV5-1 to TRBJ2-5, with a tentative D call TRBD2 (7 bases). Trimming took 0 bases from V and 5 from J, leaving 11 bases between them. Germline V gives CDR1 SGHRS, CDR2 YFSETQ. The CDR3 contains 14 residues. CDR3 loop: CASSLDRGGETQYF. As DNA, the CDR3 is TGCGCCAGCAGCTTGGATAGGGGGGGTGAGACCCAGTACTTC.

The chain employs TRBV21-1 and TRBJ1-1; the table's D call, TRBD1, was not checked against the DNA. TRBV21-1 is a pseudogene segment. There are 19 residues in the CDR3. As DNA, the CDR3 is TGTGCCAGCAGCCTACGTTTACCGGGACAGCCAGTAATGAACACTGAAGCTTTCTTT. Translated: CASSLRLPGQPVMNTEAFF.

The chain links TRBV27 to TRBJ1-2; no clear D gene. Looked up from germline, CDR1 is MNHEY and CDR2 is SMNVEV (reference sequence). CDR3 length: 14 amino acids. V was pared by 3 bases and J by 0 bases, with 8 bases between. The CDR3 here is CASSFRSANYGYTF. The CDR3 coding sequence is TGTGCCAGCAGTTTCCGTTCTGCTAACTATGGCTACACCTTC.

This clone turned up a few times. Here the CDR3 DNA reads TGTGCCAGCAGCTTGGGAGGGGGCGCGGACGAGCAGTACTTC. Its translation: CASSLGGGADEQYF. V gene TRBV5-4 combines with J gene TRBJ2-7; TRBD1 matches at 7 bases. Trimming at V came to 0 bases and at J to 5 bases, leaving 5 bases not matched to a gene. Per germline, CDR1 SGHNT and CDR2 YYREEE (reference sequence). The CDR3 has 14 amino acids.

The CDR3 spells CASSFGGGKTNTEAFF. The CDR3 DNA sequence: TGTGCCAGCAGTTTTGGCGGGGGCAAGACGAACACTGAAGCTTTCTTT. This chain uses TRBV28 with TRBJ1-1; TRBD1 is a possible D gene (6 bases). Germline V gene sequence: CDR1 MDHEN, CDR2 SYDVKM. The V gene lost 3 bases and the J gene lost 1 base, with 15 bases spanning the gap. The CDR3 contains 16 residues.

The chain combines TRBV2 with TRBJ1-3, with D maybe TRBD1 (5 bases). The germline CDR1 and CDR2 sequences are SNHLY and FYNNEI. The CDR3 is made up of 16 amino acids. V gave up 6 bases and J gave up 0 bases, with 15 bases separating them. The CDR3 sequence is CASSQHRTLSGNTIYF. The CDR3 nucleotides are TGTGCCAGCAGCCAGCACAGGACCCTCTCTGGAAACACCATATATTTT.

The CDR3: CASSLPWTTKNTGELFF. The CDR3 bases are TGTGCCAGCAGCTTACCCTGGACTACTAAAAACACCGGGGAGCTGTTTTTT. V is TRBV13 and J is TRBJ2-2; TRBD2 is a possible D gene (6 bases). Looked up from germline, CDR1 is PRHDT and CDR2 is FYEKMQ (reference sequence). The V and J ends lost 2 bases and 2 bases respectively, with 15 bases between them. The CDR3 length is 17 residues.

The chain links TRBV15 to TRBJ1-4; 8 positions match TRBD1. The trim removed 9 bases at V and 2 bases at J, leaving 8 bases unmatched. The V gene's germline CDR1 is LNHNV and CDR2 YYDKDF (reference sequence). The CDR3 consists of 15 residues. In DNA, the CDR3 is TGTGCCACACGACAGGGGAGGGCTACTAATGAAAAACTGTTTTTT. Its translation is CATRQGRATNEKLFF.

The CDR3 nucleotides read TGTGCCAGAAGCTTGTGCAGAACCACTAACTATGGCTACACCTTC. This sequence encodes CARSLCRTTNYGYTF. The chain combines TRBV5-3 with TRBJ1-2; D unclear. TRBV5-3 is an ORF, with its function uncertain. Deletions cut 1 base from V and 0 bases from J, with 10 bases between. This CDR3 is built from 15 residues.

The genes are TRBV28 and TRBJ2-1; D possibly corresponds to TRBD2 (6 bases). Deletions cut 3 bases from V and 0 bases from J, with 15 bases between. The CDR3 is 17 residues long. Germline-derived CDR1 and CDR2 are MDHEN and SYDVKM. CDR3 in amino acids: CASSFGGRRSSYNEQFF. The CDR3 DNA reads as TGTGCCAGCAGTTTCGGGGGAAGGAGGAGCTCCTACAATGAGCAGTTCTTC.

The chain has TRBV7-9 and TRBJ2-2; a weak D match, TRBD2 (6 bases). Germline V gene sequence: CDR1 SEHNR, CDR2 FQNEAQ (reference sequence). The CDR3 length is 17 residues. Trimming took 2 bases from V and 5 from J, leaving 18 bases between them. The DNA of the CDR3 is TGTGCCAGCAGCTTAACGCGTGGGGGGTTAGAGACCGGGGAGCTGTTTTTT. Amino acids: CASSLTRGGLETGELFF.

CDR3 in amino acids: CASSLDPGGGEKLFF. DNA for the CDR3: TGTGCCAGCAGCTTAGATCCAGGAGGGGGCGAAAAACTGTTTTTT. V is TRBV11-3 and J is TRBJ1-4, with 7 bases that match TRBD1. Germline assignment: CDR1 SGHNT and CDR2 YENEEA. With 0 bases clipped from V and 8 bases from J, the junction kept 6 bases outside the gene matches. CDR3 size: 15 residues.

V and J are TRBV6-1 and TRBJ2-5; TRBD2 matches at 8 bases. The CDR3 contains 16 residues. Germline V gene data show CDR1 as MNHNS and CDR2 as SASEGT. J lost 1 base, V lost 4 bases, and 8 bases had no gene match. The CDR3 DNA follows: TGTGCCAGCAGTGTTTGGGGGAGCGGGGGCCAAGAGACCCAGTACTTC. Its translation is CASSVWGSGGQETQYF.

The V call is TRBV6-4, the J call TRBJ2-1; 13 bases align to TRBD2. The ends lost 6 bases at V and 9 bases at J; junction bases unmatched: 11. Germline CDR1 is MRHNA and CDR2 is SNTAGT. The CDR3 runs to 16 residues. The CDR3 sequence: CASSRGLAGAEGEQFF. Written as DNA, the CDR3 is TGTGCCAGCAGCCGCGGACTAGCGGGGGCTGAGGGTGAGCAGTTCTTC.

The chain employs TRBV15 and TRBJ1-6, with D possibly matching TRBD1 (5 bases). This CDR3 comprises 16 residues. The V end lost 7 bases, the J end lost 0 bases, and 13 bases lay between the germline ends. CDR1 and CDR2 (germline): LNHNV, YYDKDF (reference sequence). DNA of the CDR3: TGTGCCACCACGTCCAGGGCCAGCTCCTATAATTCACCCCTCCACTTT. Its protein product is CATTSRASSYNSPLHF.

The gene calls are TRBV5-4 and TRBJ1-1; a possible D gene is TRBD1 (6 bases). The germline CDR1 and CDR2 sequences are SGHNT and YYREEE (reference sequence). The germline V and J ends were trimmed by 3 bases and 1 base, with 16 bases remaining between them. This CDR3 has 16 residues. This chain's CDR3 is CASSSGWGPSNTEAFF. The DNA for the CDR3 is TGTGCCAGCAGCTCAGGATGGGGGCCCTCGAACACTGAAGCTTTCTTT. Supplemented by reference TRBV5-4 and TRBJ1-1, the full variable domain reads ETGVTQSPTHLIKTRGQQVTLRCSSQSGHNTVSWYQQALGQGPQFIFQYYREEENGRGNFPPRFSGLQFPNYSSELNVNALELDDSALYLCASSSGWGPSNTEAFFGQGTRLTVV.

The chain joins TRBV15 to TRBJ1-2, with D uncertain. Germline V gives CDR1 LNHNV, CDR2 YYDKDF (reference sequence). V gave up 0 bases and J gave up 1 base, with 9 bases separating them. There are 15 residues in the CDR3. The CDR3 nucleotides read TGTGCCACCAGCAGAGAGGCAGCGAATAACTATGGCTACACCTTC. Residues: CATSREAANNYGYTF.

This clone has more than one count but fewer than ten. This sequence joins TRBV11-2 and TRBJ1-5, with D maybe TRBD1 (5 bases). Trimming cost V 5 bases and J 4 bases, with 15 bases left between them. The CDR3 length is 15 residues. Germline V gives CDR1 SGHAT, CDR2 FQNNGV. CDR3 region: CASSLRGLVNQPQHF. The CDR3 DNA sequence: TGTGCCAGCAGCCTGAGGGGACTAGTTAATCAGCCCCAGCATTTT.